The 15 T cell receptor beta chains given below trace back to one sample, sequenced in a study of T cell repertoires in aging, cancer and after chemotherapy (dated by TCRdb to the late 2010s). Instead of sorted cells or RNA, genomic DNA extracted from peripheral blood served as the source for amplifying TCR beta rearrangements. These reads were obtained on an Illumina MiSeq. Rearranged TRB sequences spanning V, D and J segments were amplified in a multiplex touch-down PCR with a mixed TRB-A/B primer pool. The public sequencing data were trimmed at Q25 with fastp and processed into clonotypes with MiXCR by TCRdb, which kept only in-frame beta chains. A single entry per CDR3 protein holds the most common genes and DNA from its merged rows. The sample yields fewer than 6,000 distinct CDR3 sequences; less than 25% were counted once. The ten most abundant clones make up almost 4.5% of the sample. Input material: blood. Receptor source: a human donor with a blood cancer.

This clonotype is categorized as medium-sized. The chain couples TRBV6-1 to TRBJ2-1; possible D gene TRBD1, 5 bases. Per the germline V gene, CDR1 is MNHNS and CDR2 is SASEGT. There are 14 residues in the CDR3. Trimming pared 4 bases from V and 1 base from J, leaving 8 bases between. For the CDR3, the DNA is TGTGCCAGCAGTGTGGACAATTCCTACAATGAGCAGTTCTTC. It codes for CASSVDNSYNEQFF.

The gene calls are TRBV11-2 and TRBJ1-2; D is perhaps TRBD1 (6 bases). Germline V gene data show CDR1 as SGHAT and CDR2 as FQNNGV. The germline V and J ends were trimmed by 4 bases and 8 bases, with 23 bases remaining between them. This CDR3 region has 16 residues. CDR3 DNA: TGTGCCAGCAGCTCCGGGGGTTACAGGGCCGGGGAGGGCTACACCTTC. Its translation: CASSSGGYRAGEGYTF. Based on the CDR3 plus reference TRBV11-2 and TRBJ1-2, the full variable domain is EAGVAQSPRYKIIEKRQSVAFWCNPISGHATLYWYQQILGQGPKLLIQFQNNGVVDDSQLPKDRFSAERLKGVDSTLKIQPAKLEDSAVYLCASSSGGYRAGEGYTFGSGTRLTVV.

This clonotype has only one observation. The genes are TRBV2 and TRBJ1-3; no clear D gene. Trimming removed 2 bases at V and 0 bases at J, with 5 bases between. The CDR3 contains 14 residues. Germline V CDR1 and CDR2: SNHLY, FYNNEI. CDR3 sequence: CASSEIFSGNTIYF. Written as DNA, the CDR3 is TGTGCCAGCAGTGAAATTTTCTCTGGAAACACCATATATTTT.

V gene TRBV24-1 combines with J gene TRBJ2-1; D call uncertain. The CDR3 contains 11 residues. The V end lost 6 bases, the J end lost 7 bases, and 6 bases lay between the germline ends. CDR1 is KGHDR, CDR2 SFDVKD, per germline. The CDR3 DNA reads as TGTGCCACCAGTAATATAAATGAGCAGTTCTTC. Protein sequence: CATSNINEQFF.

The rearrangement links TRBV11-2 to TRBJ2-7, with 8 bases fitting TRBD1. Germline V lookup: CDR1 SGHAT, CDR2 FQNNGV. V shed 5 bases, J shed 8 bases, and the junction held 11 bases outside the gene matches. The CDR3 loop spans 14 amino acids. The CDR3 bases are TGTGCCAGCAGCCCCCAGGGGGCGGAATGGCAGCAGTACTTC. The encoded protein is CASSPQGAEWQQYF.

V gene TRBV7-9 combines with J gene TRBJ2-1; D is tentatively TRBD1 or TRBD2 (5 bases each). V dropped 8 bases and J dropped 3 bases, with 11 bases sitting between them. CDR3 length equals 13 residues. The germline V gene has CDR1 SEHNR and CDR2 FQNEAQ (reference sequence). In DNA, the CDR3 is TGTGCCAGCGGCGGGCAGGGCTACAATGAGCAGTTCTTC. It encodes CASGGQGYNEQFF.

This clonotype occurred a few times. The V gene is TRBV5-6, the J gene TRBJ1-1; D not resolved. Germline CDR1 SGHDT, CDR2 YYEEEE. The V end lost 1 base, the J end lost 6 bases, and 10 bases lay between the germline ends. The CDR3 is 13 residues long. The CDR3 DNA follows: TGTGCCAGCAGCTTGTCGCAGCTGCCTGAAGCTTTCTTT. Its protein is CASSLSQLPEAFF.

The rearrangement links TRBV27 to TRBJ1-1, with TRBD1 as a possible D gene (5 bases). With 7 bases removed from V and 4 bases from J, the gap between germline ends came to 16 bases. CDR3 length equals 14 residues. The V gene's germline CDR1 is MNHEY and CDR2 SMNVEV (reference sequence). The CDR3 sequence: CASNSYLGGTEAFF. The CDR3 DNA reads TGTGCCAGCAACTCATACTTGGGGGGCACTGAAGCTTTCTTT.

The V call is TRBV5-1, the J call TRBJ2-1; 13 bases match TRBD2. Losses at the gene ends were 3 bases for V and 12 bases for J; bases not matched to a gene: 9. CDR1 is SGHRS and CDR2 is YFSETQ in the germline V gene. This CDR3 region has 15 residues. The CDR3 nucleotides are TGCGCCAGCAGCTCGACTAGCGGGGGGCCCGTCGGGCAGTTCTTC. Its protein is CASSSTSGGPVGQFF.

Only a few counts were recorded for this clonotype. This chain connects TRBV10-1 to TRBJ2-3, with D perhaps matching TRBD2 (6 bases). The CDR3 is 15 residues long. Per germline, CDR1 WNHNN and CDR2 SYGVQD (reference sequence). V shed 5 bases and J shed 2 bases, with 14 bases lying between them. This CDR3 reads CASSLATLNTDTQYF. CDR3 nucleotide sequence: TGCGCCAGCAGTCTAGCGACTTTAAACACAGATACGCAGTATTTT.

About this clonotype: A single base separates this from a much larger clone, so it may be a read error. The V call is TRBV18, the J call TRBJ1-5; TRBD1 might be the D (6 bases). The germline gives CDR1 KGHSH, CDR2 LQKENI. The CDR3 contains 15 residues. In nucleotides, the CDR3 is TGTCCCAGCTCAATGGACAGTATTAGCAATCAGCCCCAGCATTTT. Its protein is CPSSMDSISNQPQHF.

V usage is TRBV14 and J usage is TRBJ1-5; D unresolved. The germline V gene has CDR1 SGHDN and CDR2 FVKESK. This CDR3 is 12 amino acids long. Trimming removed 1 base at V and 4 bases at J, with 2 bases between. CDR3 bases: TGTGCCAGCAGCCAAGGAAATCAGCCCCAGCATTTT. The encoded protein is CASSQGNQPQHF.

This clonotype has just a few counts. The chain uses TRBV6-1 and TRBJ1-3; a possible D gene is TRBD1 (6 bases). The V gene's germline CDR1 is MNHNS and CDR2 SASEGT. The CDR3 is 17 amino acids. V shed 5 bases and J shed 0 bases, with 17 bases lying between them. This chain's CDR3 is CASSPTSGEFSGNTIYF. DNA of the CDR3: TGTGCCAGCAGTCCAACGTCAGGGGAGTTCTCTGGAAACACCATATATTTT.

By share, this clonotype ranks as medium-sized. This rearrangement joins TRBV5-4 to TRBJ2-5, with D possibly being TRBD2 (5 bases). CDR1 is SGHNT and CDR2 is YYREEE in the germline V gene (reference sequence). This CDR3 contains 13 residues. The V gene lost 4 bases and the J gene lost 5 bases, with 12 bases spanning the gap. The CDR3 region is CASSRWGDETQYF. The CDR3 DNA is TGTGCCAGCAGCCGTTGGGGAGACGAGACCCAGTACTTC.

This clonotype rates as medium-sized. This chain connects TRBV19 to TRBJ2-7; 7 bases agree with TRBD1. The CDR3 totals 13 residues. V shed 5 bases and J 3 bases; nucleotides not matched to a gene: 4. Germline assignment: CDR1 LNHDA and CDR2 SQIVND (reference sequence). The CDR3 DNA is TGTGCCAGTAGTGCCCGGGACAGCTACGAGCAGTACTTC. Its translation is CASSARDSYEQYF. The full variable domain, in which reference TRBV19 and TRBJ2-7 provide the parts outside the CDR3, is DGGITQSPKYLFRKEGQNVTLSCEQNLNHDAMYWYRQDPGQGLRLIYYSQIVNDFQKGDIAEGYSVSREKKESFPLTVTSAQKNPTAFYLCASSARDSYEQYFGPGTRLTVT.